This T cell receptor beta chain was recorded in a study of technical replicates of blood from four donors. This CDR3 is 14 amino acids long. Trimming removed 3 bases from V and 4 bases from J; junction bases left unmatched: 5. Germline lookup yields CDR1 GTSNPN and CDR2 SVGIG (reference sequence). The protocol was immunoSEQ multiplex PCR, while the TCRdb copy is restricted to in-frame clones and leaves out a portion. The table shows 65,000 to 85,000 clones, with 90% to 95% occurring only once. The source material was T cells isolated from PBMCs. The chain is built from TRBV30 and TRBJ1-1, with 10 nucleotides matching TRBD1. The source of this sequence is a human donor in good health. CDR3 nucleotide sequence: TGTGCCTGGAGGGGACGGGACAGGGGCACTGAAGCTTTCTTT. It is translated as CAWRGRDRGTEAFF. The full variable domain, in which reference TRBV30 and TRBJ1-1 provide the parts outside the CDR3, is SQTIHQWPATLVQPVGSPLSLECTVEGTSNPNLYWYRQAAGRGLQLLFYSVGIGQISSEVPQNLSASRPQDRQFILSSKKLLLSDSGFYLCAWRGRDRGTEAFFGQGTRLTVV.